What follows describes a single TCR beta chain. Its matching antigen is unknown. This CDR3 spans 14 amino acids. Germline CDR1 SGHRS, CDR2 YFSETQ. J was trimmed by 4 bases and V by 2 bases; bases with no gene match: 5. This record belongs to a study of T cells in Graves' hyperthyroidism and ophthalmopathy. Broader study findings: Blood shared most expanded thyroid clonotypes above 0.001.

Template material for amplifying TCR beta CDR3 regions consisted of RNA transcripts. First-round RT-PCR of the TCR CDR3 relied on the HTBI primer set. TCRdb reprocessed the multiplex PCR reads with MiXCR, giving one entry per CDR3 protein. Here the sample spans nearly 600,000 distinct CDR3 sequences, 11% to 15% being singletons. The TCR comes from a woman in her late teens or twenties with Graves' ophthalmopathy. This chain joins TRBV5-1 and TRBJ2-5, with 7 bases matching TRBD1. Sequenced input: blood. CDR3 nucleotide sequence: TGCGCCAGCAGCTTCGGGACAGCGCGAGAGACCCAGTACTTC. This encodes CASSFGTARETQYF.